The sequence of this T cell receptor (beta chain) was determined in a study of blood T cell repertoires in COVID-19. Turning to the study itself: The samples span acute and convalescent COVID-19 from the United States, Italy and Spain. Sources were T cells, B-cell-depleted T cells, or PBMCs; the material itself was cDNA or gDNA.

In the original workflow: How many nucleated cells were present was estimated from reference gene primer amplification. Using immunoSEQ multiplex PCR, the repertoire was profiled, and TCRdb retains in-frame clones only, with some absent. V and J calls and clone size are as listed in that table; D and trimming were resolved from the DNA. The data contain 310,000 or so clones, roughly nine tenths of them singletons. Trimming removed 3 bases from V and 5 bases from J; junction bases left unmatched: 16. CDR3 length: 18 amino acids. Germline V gene data show CDR1 as LNHDA and CDR2 as SQIVND (reference sequence).

This receptor was identified in a woman aged 25 to 39 with COVID-19, enrolled during active disease. The sequenced material came from peripheral blood. The rearrangement links TRBV19 to TRBJ2-3; the match to TRBD2 covers 8 bases. CDR3: CASSMEGSGSRRGDTQYF. The CDR3 DNA is TGTGCCAGTAGTATGGAGGGGAGCGGGAGTAGAAGGGGAGATACGCAGTATTTT.